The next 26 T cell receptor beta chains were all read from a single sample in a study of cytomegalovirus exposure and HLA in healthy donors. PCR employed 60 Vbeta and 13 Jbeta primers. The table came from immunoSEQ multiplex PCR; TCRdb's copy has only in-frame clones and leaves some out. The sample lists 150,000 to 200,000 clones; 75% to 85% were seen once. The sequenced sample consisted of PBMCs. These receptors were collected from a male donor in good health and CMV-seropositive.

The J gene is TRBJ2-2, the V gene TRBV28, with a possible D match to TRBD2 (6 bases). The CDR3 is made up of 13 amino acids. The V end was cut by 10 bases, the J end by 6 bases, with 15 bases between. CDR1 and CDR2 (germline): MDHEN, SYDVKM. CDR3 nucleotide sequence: TGTGCCACGGGAGACTTGTGGCCCGGGGAGCTGTTTTTT. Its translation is CATGDLWPGELFF.

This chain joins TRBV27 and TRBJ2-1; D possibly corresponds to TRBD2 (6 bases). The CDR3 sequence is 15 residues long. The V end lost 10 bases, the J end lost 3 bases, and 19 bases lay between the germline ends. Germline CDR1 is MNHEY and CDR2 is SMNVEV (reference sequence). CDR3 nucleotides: TGTGCCACCACCAGGGAGCTAGCGAACTACAATGAGCAGTTCTTC. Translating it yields CATTRELANYNEQFF.

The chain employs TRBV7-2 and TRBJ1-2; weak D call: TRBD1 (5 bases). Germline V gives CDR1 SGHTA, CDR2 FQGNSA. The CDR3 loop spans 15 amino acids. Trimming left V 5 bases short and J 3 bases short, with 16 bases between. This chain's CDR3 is CASSQRDSLYYGYTF. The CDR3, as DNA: TGTGCCAGCAGCCAACGGGACTCGCTCTACTATGGCTACACCTTC.

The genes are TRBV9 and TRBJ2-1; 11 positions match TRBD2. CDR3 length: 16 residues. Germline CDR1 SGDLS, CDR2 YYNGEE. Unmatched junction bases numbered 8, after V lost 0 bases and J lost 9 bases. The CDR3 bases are TGTGCCAGCAGCGTAGATAGCGGGAGGGCCATAGGTGAGCAGTTCTTC. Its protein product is CASSVDSGRAIGEQFF.

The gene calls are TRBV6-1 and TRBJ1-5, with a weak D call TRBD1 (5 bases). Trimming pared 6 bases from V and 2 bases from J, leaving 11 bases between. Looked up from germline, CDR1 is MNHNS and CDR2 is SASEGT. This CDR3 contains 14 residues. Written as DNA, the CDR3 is TGTGCCAGCAGAGAGACAGTAGGCAATCAGCCCCAGCATTTT. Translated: CASRETVGNQPQHF.

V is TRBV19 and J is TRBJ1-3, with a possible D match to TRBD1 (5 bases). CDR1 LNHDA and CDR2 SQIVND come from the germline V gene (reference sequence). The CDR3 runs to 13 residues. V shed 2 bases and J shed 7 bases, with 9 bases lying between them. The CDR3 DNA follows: TGTGCCAGTAGTATAAGGGGCCGGAACACCATATATTTT. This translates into CASSIRGRNTIYF.

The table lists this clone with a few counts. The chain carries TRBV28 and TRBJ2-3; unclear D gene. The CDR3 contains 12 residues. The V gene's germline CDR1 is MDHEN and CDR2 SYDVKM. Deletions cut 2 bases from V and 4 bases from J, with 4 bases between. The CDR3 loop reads CASSLPADTQYF. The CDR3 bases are TGTGCCAGCAGTTTACCAGCAGATACGCAGTATTTT.

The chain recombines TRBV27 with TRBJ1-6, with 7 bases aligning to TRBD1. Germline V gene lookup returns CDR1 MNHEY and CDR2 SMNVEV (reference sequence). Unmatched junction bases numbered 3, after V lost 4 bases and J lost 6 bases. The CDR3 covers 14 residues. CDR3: CASSSTGSNSPLHF. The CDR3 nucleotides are TGTGCCAGCAGTTCGACAGGGTCTAATTCACCCCTCCACTTT.

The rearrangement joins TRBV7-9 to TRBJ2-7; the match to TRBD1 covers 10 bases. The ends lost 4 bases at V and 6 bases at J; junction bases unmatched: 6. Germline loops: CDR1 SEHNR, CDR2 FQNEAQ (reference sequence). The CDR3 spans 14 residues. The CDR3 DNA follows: TGTGCCAGCAGCTACCCGGGACAGGGGCCCGAGCAGTACTTC. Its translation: CASSYPGQGPEQYF.

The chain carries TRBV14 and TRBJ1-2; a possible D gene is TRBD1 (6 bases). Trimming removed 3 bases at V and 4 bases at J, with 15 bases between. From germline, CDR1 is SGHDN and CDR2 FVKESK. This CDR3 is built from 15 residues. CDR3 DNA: TGTGCCAGCAGCCACGCTTTCAGGGGTCCCTATGGCTACACCTTC. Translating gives CASSHAFRGPYGYTF.

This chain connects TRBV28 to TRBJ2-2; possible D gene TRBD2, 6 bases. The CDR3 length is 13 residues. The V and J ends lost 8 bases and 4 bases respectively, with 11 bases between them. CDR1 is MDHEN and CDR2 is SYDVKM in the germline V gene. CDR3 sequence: CASETSLTGELFF. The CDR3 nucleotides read TGTGCCAGCGAGACTAGTCTCACCGGGGAGCTGTTTTTT. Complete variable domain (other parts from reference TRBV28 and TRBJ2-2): DVKVTQSSRYLVKRTGEKVFLECVQDMDHENMFWYRQDPGLGLRLIYFSYDVKMKEKGDIPEGYSVSREKKERFSLILESASTNQTSMYLCASETSLTGELFFGEGSRLTVL.

CDR3 sequence reads: CASSPAAAYEQYF. CDR3 sequence (DNA): TGCGCCAGCAGCCCCGCGGCGGCCTACGAGCAGTACTTC. The chain is built from TRBV4-1 and TRBJ2-7, with no clear D. CDR1 MGHRA and CDR2 YSYEKL come from the germline V gene. Trimming removed 4 bases at V and 2 bases at J, with 9 bases between. The CDR3 totals 13 residues.

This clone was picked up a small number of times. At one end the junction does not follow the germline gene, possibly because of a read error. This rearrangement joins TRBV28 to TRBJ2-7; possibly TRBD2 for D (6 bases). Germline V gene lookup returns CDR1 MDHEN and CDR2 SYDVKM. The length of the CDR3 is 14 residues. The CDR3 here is CASSYRDRSGRLLF. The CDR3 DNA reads TGTGCCAGCAGTTACCGGGACCGATCGGGGAGGTTGCTCTTC.

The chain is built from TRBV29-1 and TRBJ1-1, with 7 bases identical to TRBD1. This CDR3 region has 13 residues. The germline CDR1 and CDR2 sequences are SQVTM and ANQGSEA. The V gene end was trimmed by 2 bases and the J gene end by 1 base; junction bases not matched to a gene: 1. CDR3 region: CSVERGRNTEAFF. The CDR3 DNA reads TGCAGCGTTGAAAGGGGGCGGAACACTGAAGCTTTCTTT.

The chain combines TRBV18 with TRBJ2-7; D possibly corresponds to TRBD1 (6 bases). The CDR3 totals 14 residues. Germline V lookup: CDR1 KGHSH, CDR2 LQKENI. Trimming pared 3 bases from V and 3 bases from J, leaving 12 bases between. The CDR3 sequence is CASSPGTSNYEQYF. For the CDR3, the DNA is TGTGCCAGCTCACCTGGGACATCTAACTACGAGCAGTACTTC.

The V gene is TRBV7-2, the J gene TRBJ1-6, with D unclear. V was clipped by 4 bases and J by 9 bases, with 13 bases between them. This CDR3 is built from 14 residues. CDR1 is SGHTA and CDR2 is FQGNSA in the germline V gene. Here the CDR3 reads CASSSRVVGSPLHF. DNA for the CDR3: TGTGCCAGCAGCTCGCGAGTGGTTGGTTCACCCCTCCACTTT.

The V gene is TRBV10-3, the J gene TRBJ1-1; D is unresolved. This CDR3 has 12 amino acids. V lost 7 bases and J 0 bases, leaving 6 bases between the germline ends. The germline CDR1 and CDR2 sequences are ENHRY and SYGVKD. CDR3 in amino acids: CAITDLNTEAFF. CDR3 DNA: TGTGCCATCACGGACTTGAACACTGAAGCTTTCTTT.

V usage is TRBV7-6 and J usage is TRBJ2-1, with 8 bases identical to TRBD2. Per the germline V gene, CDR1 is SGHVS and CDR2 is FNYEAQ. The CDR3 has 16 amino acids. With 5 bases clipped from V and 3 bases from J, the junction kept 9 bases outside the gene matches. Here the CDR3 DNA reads TGTGCCAGCAGCAGCCCCGGGACTAGGGGCTACAATGAGCAGTTCTTC. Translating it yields CASSSPGTRGYNEQFF.

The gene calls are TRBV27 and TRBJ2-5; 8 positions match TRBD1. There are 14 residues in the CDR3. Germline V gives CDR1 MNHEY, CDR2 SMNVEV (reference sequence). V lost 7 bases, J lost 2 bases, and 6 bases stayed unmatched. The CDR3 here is CASKIQGAQETQYF. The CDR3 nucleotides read TGTGCCAGCAAAATCCAGGGGGCACAAGAGACCCAGTACTTC.

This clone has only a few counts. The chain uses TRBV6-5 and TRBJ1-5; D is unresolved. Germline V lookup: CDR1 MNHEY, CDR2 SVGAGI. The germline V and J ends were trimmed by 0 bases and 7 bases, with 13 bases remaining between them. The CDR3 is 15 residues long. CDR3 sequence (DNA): TGTGCCAGCAGTTACTCGGAGGCCCTAGGACAGCCCCAGCATTTT. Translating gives CASSYSEALGQPQHF.

The CDR3 nucleotides read TGTGCCAGCAGCTTCCTTGGACAGGGGGACACCGGGGAGCTGTTTTTT. Its protein product is CASSFLGQGDTGELFF. The genes are TRBV5-6 and TRBJ2-2, with 10 nucleotides matching TRBD1. V dropped 2 bases and J dropped 3; count of bases not matched to a gene: 4. Germline loops: CDR1 SGHDT, CDR2 YYEEEE. The CDR3 is 16 residues long.

The CDR3 reads CASSRRWGVNQPQHF. Here the CDR3 DNA reads TGCGCCAGCAGCCGAAGGTGGGGAGTAAATCAGCCCCAGCATTTT. The gene calls are TRBV4-3 and TRBJ1-5; D remains ambiguous. Deletions cut 4 bases from V and 4 bases from J, with 14 bases between. Germline V gene sequence: CDR1 LGHNA, CDR2 YSLEER. The CDR3 contains 15 residues.

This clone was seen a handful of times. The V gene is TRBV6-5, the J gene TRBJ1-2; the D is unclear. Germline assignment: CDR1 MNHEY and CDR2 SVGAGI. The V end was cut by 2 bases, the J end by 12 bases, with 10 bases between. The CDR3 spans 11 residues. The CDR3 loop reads CASSYNGYDTF. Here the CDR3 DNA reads TGTGCCAGCAGTTACAACGGGTACGACACCTTC.

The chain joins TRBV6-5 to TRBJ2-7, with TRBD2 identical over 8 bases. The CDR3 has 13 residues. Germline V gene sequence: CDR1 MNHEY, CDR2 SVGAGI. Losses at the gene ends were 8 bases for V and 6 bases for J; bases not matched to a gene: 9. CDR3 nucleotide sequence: TGTGCCAGCGGGGGCGGGGGGTACTTCGAGCAGTACTTC. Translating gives CASGGGGYFEQYF.

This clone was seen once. The CDR3 loop is CATYPSGQRNTEAFF. The DNA of the CDR3 is TGTGCCACCTACCCCTCGGGACAAAGGAACACTGAAGCTTTCTTT. This chain connects TRBV5-4 to TRBJ1-1; possibly TRBD1 for D (6 bases). CDR3 length: 15 amino acids. V lost 9 bases and J 1 base, leaving 19 bases between the germline ends. Germline values: CDR1 SGHNT, CDR2 YYREEE (reference sequence).

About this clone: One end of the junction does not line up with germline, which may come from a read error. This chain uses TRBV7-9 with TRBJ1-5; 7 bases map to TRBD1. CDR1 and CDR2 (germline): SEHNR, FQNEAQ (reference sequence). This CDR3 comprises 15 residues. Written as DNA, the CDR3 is TGTTCCAGCAGCTTAGCCGGGACAGTCAATCAGCCCCAGCATTTT. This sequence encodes CSSSLAGTVNQPQHF.